Presented here are 2 T cell receptor beta chains from one specimen sequenced in a study of blood T cell repertoires in COVID-19. The repertoire was sequenced with immunoSEQ multiplex PCR; TCRdb's copy has only in-frame clones and lacks some. This sample has 62,000 or so clones, with around 80% found just once. What was sequenced was PBMCs or T cells enriched from blood (not recorded which). The receptors shown here come from a middle-aged woman with acute COVID-19.

This rearrangement joins TRBV4-1 to TRBJ2-4; TRBD2 aligns across 11 bases. V lost 2 bases to trimming and J lost 7 bases; unmatched junction nucleotides: 13. CDR1 and CDR2 (germline): MGHRA, YSYEKL. This CDR3 comprises 18 residues. The CDR3 here is CASSQMGTSGSLGNIQYF. The DNA for the CDR3 is TGCGCCAGCAGCCAAATGGGGACTAGCGGCTCCCTGGGGAACATTCAGTACTTC.

The chain has TRBV6-1 and TRBJ2-7; 8 bases line up with TRBD1. The CDR3 loop spans 15 amino acids. The trim removed 5 bases at V and 5 bases at J, leaving 11 bases unmatched. Germline V CDR1 and CDR2: MNHNS, SASEGT. CDR3 DNA sequence: TGTGCCAGCAGTACCTACCGGGCAGGGGGCGACGAGCAGTACTTC. Protein sequence: CASSTYRAGGDEQYF.